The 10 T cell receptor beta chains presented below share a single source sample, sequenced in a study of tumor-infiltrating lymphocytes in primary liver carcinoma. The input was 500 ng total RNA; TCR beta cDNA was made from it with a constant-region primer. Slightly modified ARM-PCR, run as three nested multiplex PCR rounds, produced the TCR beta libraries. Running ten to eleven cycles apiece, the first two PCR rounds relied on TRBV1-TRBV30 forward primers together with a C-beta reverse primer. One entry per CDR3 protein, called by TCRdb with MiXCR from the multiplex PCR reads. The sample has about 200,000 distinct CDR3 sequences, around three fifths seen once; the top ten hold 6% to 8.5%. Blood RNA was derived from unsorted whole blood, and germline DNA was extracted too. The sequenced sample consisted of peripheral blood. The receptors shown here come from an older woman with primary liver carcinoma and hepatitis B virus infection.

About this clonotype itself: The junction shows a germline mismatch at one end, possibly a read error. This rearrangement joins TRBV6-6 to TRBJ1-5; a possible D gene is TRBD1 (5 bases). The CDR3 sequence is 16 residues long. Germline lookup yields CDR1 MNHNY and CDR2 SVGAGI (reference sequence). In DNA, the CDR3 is TGTGCCGGCAGTTCCCGTAAAGGGGCGGGCAATCAGCCTCAGCATTTT. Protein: CAGSSRKGAGNQPQHF.

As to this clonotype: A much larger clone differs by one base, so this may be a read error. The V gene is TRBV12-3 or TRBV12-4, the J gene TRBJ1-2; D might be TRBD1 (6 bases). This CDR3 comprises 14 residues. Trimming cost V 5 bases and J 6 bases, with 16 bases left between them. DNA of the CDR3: TGTGCCAGCAGTCCCGGGACACGGGGGAATGGCTACACCTTC. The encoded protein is CASSPGTRGNGYTF.

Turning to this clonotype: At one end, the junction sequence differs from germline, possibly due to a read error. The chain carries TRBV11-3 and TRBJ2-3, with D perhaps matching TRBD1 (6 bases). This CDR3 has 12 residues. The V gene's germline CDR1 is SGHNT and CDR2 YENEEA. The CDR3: CAIPGGSDMQYF. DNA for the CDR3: TGTGCCATCCCTGGGGGCTCAGATATGCAGTATTTT.

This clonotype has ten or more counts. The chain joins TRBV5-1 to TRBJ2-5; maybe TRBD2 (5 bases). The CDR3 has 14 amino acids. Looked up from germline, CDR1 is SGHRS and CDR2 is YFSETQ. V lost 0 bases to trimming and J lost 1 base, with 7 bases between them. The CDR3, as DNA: TGCGCCAGCAGCTTGGAAGGGAGCCAAGAGACCCAGTACTTC. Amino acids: CASSLEGSQETQYF.

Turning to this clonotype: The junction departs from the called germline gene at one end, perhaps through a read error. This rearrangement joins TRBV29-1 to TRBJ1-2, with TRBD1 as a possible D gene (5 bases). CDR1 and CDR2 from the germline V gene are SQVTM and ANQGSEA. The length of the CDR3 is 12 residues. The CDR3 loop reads CSVEMKGDRRLF. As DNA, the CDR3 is TGCAGCGTTGAAATGAAAGGGGACCGGCGTCTATTT.

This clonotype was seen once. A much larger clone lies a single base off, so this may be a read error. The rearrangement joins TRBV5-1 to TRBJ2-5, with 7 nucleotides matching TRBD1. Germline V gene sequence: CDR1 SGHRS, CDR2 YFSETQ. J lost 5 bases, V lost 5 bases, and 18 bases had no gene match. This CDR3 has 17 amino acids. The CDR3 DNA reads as TGCGCCAGCAGAAATGGGACAGCCTCCATTCAGTCGGAGACCCAGTACTTC. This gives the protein CASRNGTASIQSETQYF.

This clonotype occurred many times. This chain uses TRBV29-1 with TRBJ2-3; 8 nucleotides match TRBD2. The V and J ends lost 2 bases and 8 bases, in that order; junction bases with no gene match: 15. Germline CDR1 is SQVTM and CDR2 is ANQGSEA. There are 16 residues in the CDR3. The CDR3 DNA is TGCAGCGTTGAAATCCCTTTCTACGGGAGGGCCGGTACGCAGTATTTT. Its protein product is CSVEIPFYGRAGTQYF.

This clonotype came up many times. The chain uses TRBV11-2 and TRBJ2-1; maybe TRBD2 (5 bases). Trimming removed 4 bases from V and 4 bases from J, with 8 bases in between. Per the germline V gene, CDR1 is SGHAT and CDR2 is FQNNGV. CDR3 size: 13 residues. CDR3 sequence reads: CASSSGLYNEQFF. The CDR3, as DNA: TGTGCCAGCAGCTCCGGACTGTACAATGAGCAGTTCTTC.

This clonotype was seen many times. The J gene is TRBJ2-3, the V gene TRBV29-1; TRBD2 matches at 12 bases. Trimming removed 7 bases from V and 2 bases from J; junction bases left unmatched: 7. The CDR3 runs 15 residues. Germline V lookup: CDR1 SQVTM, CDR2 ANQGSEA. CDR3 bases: TGCAGCGCCAAACTAGCGGGAGGACCCACAGATACGCAGTATTTT. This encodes CSAKLAGGPTDTQYF.

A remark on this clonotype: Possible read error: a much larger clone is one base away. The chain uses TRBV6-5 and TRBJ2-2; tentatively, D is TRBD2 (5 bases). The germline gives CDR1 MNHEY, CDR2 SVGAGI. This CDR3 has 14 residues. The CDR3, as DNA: TGTGACAGCAGTCGGACTCTATCCACCGGGGAGCTGTTTTTT. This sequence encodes CDSSRTLSTGELFF.